This TCR beta chain was identified in a study of blood T cell repertoires in COVID-19. Study in general: There were acute and convalescent COVID-19 samples, and they came from the United States, Italy and Spain. Sources were T cells, B-cell-depleted T cells, or PBMCs; the material itself was cDNA or gDNA.

Profiling relied on immunoSEQ multiplex PCR, and the TCRdb table lists in-frame clones only, not all of them. The sample records 46,000 or so clones, 88% being singletons. On this clone: Mismatch with germline at one junction end may stem from a read error.

Germline lookup yields CDR1 SGHRS and CDR2 YFSETQ. This CDR3 spans 13 amino acids. The sequence was obtained from a man aged 45 to 65 with acute or convalescent COVID-19. The sample taken for sequencing was peripheral blood. The chain recombines TRBV5-1 with TRBJ2-1; the D gene is possibly TRBD1 (7 bases). CDR3 nucleotide sequence: TGCGCCAGCAACTTGGAGGGGGCCTATGAGCAGTTCTTC. This sequence encodes CASNLEGAYEQFF.